This T cell receptor beta chain was retrieved from a study of beta chain features in type 1 diabetes. Study observations and caveats: A closer apparent resemblance between naive, central memory and Treg TCRB repertoires was seen in patients than in healthy donors.

Sequencing targeted expressed TCRB transcripts, as all isolated RNA had been reverse transcribed. Naive, central memory and regulatory T cell samples came to a mean of approximately 4 million reads. Data came from immunoSEQ multiplex PCR; TCRdb stores just in-frame clones and leaves some out. The sample shows roughly 380,000 clones, around a fifth of them seen only once. In its sample, this clone was seen a few times. Its specificity is not known. The CDR3 is made up of 13 amino acids. Germline CDR1 and CDR2: SNHLY and FYNNEI. The J segment lost 3 bases and the V segment lost 8 bases, leaving 6 bases of the junction unmatched.

The sequenced sample consisted of naive CD4+ T cells from blood. The TCR sequence derives from a woman in her late teens or twenties in good health. The V gene is TRBV2, the J gene TRBJ2-7, with 8 bases identical to TRBD2. CDR3 protein: CASGTRLGYEQYF. CDR3 in DNA: TGTGCCAGCGGGACTAGGCTTGGCTACGAGCAGTACTTC.